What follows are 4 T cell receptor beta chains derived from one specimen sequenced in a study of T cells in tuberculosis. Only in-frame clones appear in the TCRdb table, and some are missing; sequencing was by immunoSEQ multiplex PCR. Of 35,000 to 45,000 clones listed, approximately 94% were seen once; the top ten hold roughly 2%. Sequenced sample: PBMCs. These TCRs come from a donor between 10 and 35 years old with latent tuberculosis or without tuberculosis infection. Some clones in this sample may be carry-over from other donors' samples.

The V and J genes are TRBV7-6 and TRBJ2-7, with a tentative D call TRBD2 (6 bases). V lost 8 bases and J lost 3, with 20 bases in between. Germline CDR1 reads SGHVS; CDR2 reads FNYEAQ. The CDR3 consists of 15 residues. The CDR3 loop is CASPPRTTRYYEQYF. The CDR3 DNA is TGTGCCAGCCCTCCTCGGACTACCAGGTACTACGAGCAGTACTTC.

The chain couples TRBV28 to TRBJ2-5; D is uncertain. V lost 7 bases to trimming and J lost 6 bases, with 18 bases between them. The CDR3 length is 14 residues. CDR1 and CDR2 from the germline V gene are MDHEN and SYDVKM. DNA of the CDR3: TGTGCCAGCAAACAGTTGTCCGATTGGAAGACCCAGTACTTC. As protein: CASKQLSDWKTQYF.

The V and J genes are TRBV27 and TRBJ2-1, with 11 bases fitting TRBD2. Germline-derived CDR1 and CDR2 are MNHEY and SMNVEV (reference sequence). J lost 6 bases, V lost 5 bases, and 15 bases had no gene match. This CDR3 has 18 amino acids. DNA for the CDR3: TGTGCCAGCAGTACAAAGGGAGGGATACTAGCGGGAGTCAATGAGCAGTTCTTC. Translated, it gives CASSTKGGILAGVNEQFF.

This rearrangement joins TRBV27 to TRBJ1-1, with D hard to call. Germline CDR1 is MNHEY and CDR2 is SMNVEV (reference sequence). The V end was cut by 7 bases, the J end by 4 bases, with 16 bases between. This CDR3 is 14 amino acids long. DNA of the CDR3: TGTGCCAGCAAAGTCCGTGAAATGAGCACTGAAGCTTTCTTT. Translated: CASKVREMSTEAFF.